Below, 9 T cell receptor beta chains from the same sample are listed, as sequenced in a study of T cells after yellow fever vaccination. From the 5' RACE reads, TCRdb called clonotypes with MiXCR, one entry per CDR3 protein. Found here are 230,000 or so distinct CDR3 sequences, approximately 3.8% of them singletons; the top ten hold around 19%. Sequences were derived from PBMCs, sampled 15 days after the yellow fever booster vaccination. The receptors here all came from a young man who received the YFV17D yellow fever vaccine.

This clonotype showed up many times. J is TRBJ2-3 and V is TRBV20-1, with TRBD1 identical over 9 bases. Trimming removed 0 bases from V and 5 bases from J; junction bases left unmatched: 6. This CDR3 comprises 15 residues. Germline CDR1 reads DFQATT; CDR2 reads SNEGSKA (reference sequence). This CDR3 is CSARDGDRAEDTQYF. For the CDR3, the DNA is TGCAGTGCTAGAGATGGGGACAGGGCCGAAGATACGCAGTATTTT.

This clonotype was seen repeatedly, ten times or more. The rearrangement uses TRBV7-3 and TRBJ2-1; D possibly corresponds to TRBD2 (5 bases). The ends were cut back, 3 bases at V and 8 bases at J, with 8 bases in the middle. In germline, CDR1 is SGHTA, CDR2 FQGTGA. CDR3 length equals 12 residues. The CDR3 reads CASSFEGDEQFF. The CDR3 DNA follows: TGTGCCAGCAGCTTTGAGGGTGATGAGCAGTTCTTC.

The sample holds many counts of this clonotype. This CDR3 reads CASSQVWALGDLQIEAFF. CDR3 DNA: TGTGCCAGCAGCCAAGTTTGGGCCCTGGGCGACCTACAGATCGAAGCTTTCTTT. The J gene is TRBJ1-1, the V gene TRBV3-1; D gene ambiguous. The V gene's germline CDR1 is LGHDT and CDR2 YNNKEL (reference sequence). The V and J ends lost 1 base and 8 bases respectively, with 26 bases between them. The CDR3 loop spans 18 amino acids.

Details on this clonotype: This may arise from a read error, as a much more abundant clone is one base away. V is TRBV12-3 or TRBV12-4 and J is TRBJ1-1; TRBD1 matches 7 bases. CDR3 length: 14 residues. CDR3 in DNA: TGTGTCAGCAGCCAGACAGGGTGGAGCACTGAAGCTTTCTTT. Its protein product is CVSSQTGWSTEAFF.

CDR3 sequence reads: CASSQTTAGEPQHF. The CDR3 coding sequence is TGCGCCAGCAGCCAAACGACAGCCGGAGAGCCCCAGCATTTT. The chain uses TRBV4-3 and TRBJ1-5; weak D call: TRBD1 (5 bases). The CDR3 length is 14 residues. The germline CDR1 and CDR2 sequences are LGHNA and YSLEER. V was cut by 2 bases and J by 8 bases, with 13 bases left in between.

This clonotype was counted at least ten times. The V gene is TRBV7-9, the J gene TRBJ2-2, with 8 bases identical to TRBD1. V dropped 7 bases and J dropped 6; count of bases not matched to a gene: 13. Germline values: CDR1 SEHNR, CDR2 FQNEAQ (reference sequence). CDR3 length equals 16 residues. DNA for the CDR3: TGTGCCAGCATCCAAATCAGACAGGGGACACCCGGGGAGCTGTTTTTT. Its translation is CASIQIRQGTPGELFF.

This clonotype was observed at least ten times. This chain joins TRBV2 and TRBJ2-2; TRBD1 matches 10 bases. From germline, CDR1 is SNHLY and CDR2 FYNNEI. V trimming: 4 bases; J trimming: 6 bases; junction bases outside the gene matches: 5. The CDR3 loop spans 15 amino acids. This CDR3 reads CASSGQGAGSGELFF. The CDR3 bases are TGTGCCAGCAGTGGACAGGGGGCTGGATCCGGGGAGCTGTTTTTT. Supplemented by reference TRBV2 and TRBJ2-2, the full variable domain reads EPEVTQTPSHQVTQMGQEVILRCVPISNHLYFYWYRQILGQKVEFLVSFYNNEISEKSEIFDDQFSVERPDGSNFTLKIRSTKLEDSAMYFCASSGQGAGSGELFFGEGSRLTVL.

This clonotype was counted at least ten times. The DNA of the CDR3 is TGTGCCAGTTCCGGCGGGTTGGAGACCCAGTACTTC. It codes for CASSGGLETQYF. V gene TRBV19 combines with J gene TRBJ2-5; D may be TRBD2 (5 bases). V shed 8 bases and J shed 5 bases, with 12 bases lying between them. Germline CDR1 is LNHDA and CDR2 is SQIVND (reference sequence). This CDR3 has 12 amino acids. Drawing the rest from reference TRBV19 and TRBJ2-5, the complete variable domain is DGGITQSPKYLFRKEGQNVTLSCEQNLNHDAMYWYRQDPGQGLRLIYYSQIVNDFQKGDIAEGYSVSREKKESFPLTVTSAQKNPTAFYLCASSGGLETQYFGPGTRLLVL.

V and J are TRBV5-1 and TRBJ2-3; 9 bases line up with TRBD2. Germline V gene lookup returns CDR1 SGHRS and CDR2 YFSETQ. The CDR3 extends over 16 amino acids. J was trimmed by 2 bases and V by 3 bases; bases with no gene match: 7. The CDR3: CASSSRLAGITDTQYF. As DNA, the CDR3 is TGCGCCAGCAGCTCCCGGCTAGCGGGGATCACAGATACGCAGTATTTT.